The 6 T cell receptor beta chains in this list originate from one sample, sequenced in a study of blood T cells in healthy people across ages. The second PCR ran roughly 7 to 12 cycles with a sample-barcoded 5' primer and J-beta primers. TCRdb reprocessed the 5' RACE reads with MiXCR, giving one entry per CDR3 protein. The table lists around 2 million distinct CDR3 sequences, roughly two fifths of them singletons. The sequenced sample consisted of blood. Every receptor here comes from a human donor in good health.

CDR3 protein: CASSISPGLVGRSSYNEQFF. The CDR3 bases are TGTGCCAGCAGTATAAGTCCGGGACTAGTGGGACGTAGCTCCTACAATGAGCAGTTCTTC. J is TRBJ2-1 and V is TRBV27; the match to TRBD2 covers 8 bases. Looked up from germline, CDR1 is MNHEY and CDR2 is SMNVEV (reference sequence). J lost 0 bases, V lost 5 bases, and 18 bases had no gene match. The CDR3 sequence is 20 residues long.

Remarks on this clonotype: It may be a read error: a sequence one base away is much more abundant. The V call is TRBV7-3, the J call TRBJ2-7; D could derive from TRBD1 or TRBD2 (6 bases each). The germline CDR1 and CDR2 sequences are SGHTA and FQGTGA. CDR3 length: 16 amino acids. V dropped 2 bases and J dropped 0 bases, with 14 bases sitting between them. The CDR3 loop reads CASSLAGGMSSYEQYF. The CDR3 DNA sequence: TGTGCCAGCAGCTTAGCCGGGGGCATGAGCTCCTACGAGCAGTACTTC.

CDR3 in DNA: TGCAGTGCGCCAGGGACAGGGGTCTATAGCAATCAGCCCCAGCATTTT. Protein sequence: CSAPGTGVYSNQPQHF. The chain carries TRBV20-1 and TRBJ1-5; 10 positions agree with TRBD1. Unmatched junction bases numbered 8, after V lost 6 bases and J lost 0 bases. The CDR3 is made up of 16 amino acids. CDR1 is DFQATT, CDR2 SNEGSKA, per germline (reference sequence).

V usage is TRBV11-1 and J usage is TRBJ2-7; 10 bases map to TRBD1. The J segment lost 4 bases and the V segment lost 5 bases, leaving 8 bases of the junction unmatched. The germline V gene encodes CDR1 SGHAT and CDR2 FQDESV (reference sequence). This CDR3 comprises 15 residues. The CDR3 region is CASSPGQGLFYEQYF. CDR3 nucleotides: TGTGCCAGCAGCCCGGGACAGGGGCTCTTTTACGAGCAGTACTTC.

The chain carries TRBV7-2 and TRBJ2-3; 9 bases are shared with TRBD2. The V gene's germline CDR1 is SGHTA and CDR2 FQGNSA. CDR3 size: 16 residues. The trim removed 2 bases at V and 4 bases at J, leaving 7 bases unmatched. The CDR3 sequence: CASSLRPGGGADTQYF. CDR3 nucleotide sequence: TGTGCCAGCAGCTTAAGACCAGGCGGGGGGGCAGATACGCAGTATTTT.

The chain joins TRBV24-1 to TRBJ1-1; maybe TRBD1 (5 bases). Germline V gene lookup returns CDR1 KGHDR and CDR2 SFDVKD. This CDR3 comprises 13 residues. Trimming shortened V by 11 bases and J by 0 bases, and 12 bases separated the two germline ends. CDR3 in amino acids: CAIGDRMNTEAFF. In DNA form, the CDR3 reads TGTGCCATCGGTGACAGAATGAACACTGAAGCTTTCTTT.